These 27 T cell receptor beta chains came from one sample sequenced in a study of vaccination and CD4 T cells after COVID-19. Described treatment: roughly nine-day PBMC culture with coronavirus spike peptide pools or control peptides (ViraFEST assay). Cultured CD4+ T-cell DNA underwent Oncomine TCR Beta short-read sequencing. From the PCR reads, TCRdb called clonotypes with MiXCR, one entry per CDR3 protein. Among about 4,400 distinct CDR3 sequences listed, 20% to 25% were seen once. No antigens are known for them. Source material: CD4+ T cells from blood, cultured in vitro. The receptors derive from a human donor who had recovered from COVID-19.

V gene TRBV6-1 combines with J gene TRBJ1-5, with no clear D. This CDR3 contains 15 residues. Trimming removed 1 base at V and 1 base at J, with 8 bases between. In germline, CDR1 is MNHNS, CDR2 SASEGT. CDR3 nucleotides: TGTGCCAGCAGTGAAGGGGCGGTAAGCAATCAGCCCCAGCATTTT. Translated, it gives CASSEGAVSNQPQHF.

This clonotype was found once. The chain uses TRBV12-3 or TRBV12-4 and TRBJ2-7; D remains ambiguous. The germline V and J ends were trimmed by 1 base and 6 bases, with 10 bases remaining between them. The CDR3 has 13 amino acids. As DNA, the CDR3 is TGTGCCAGCAGTTTAGGGATATGGGGCGAGCAGTACTTC. Amino acid sequence: CASSLGIWGEQYF.

This chain connects TRBV11-2 to TRBJ1-1; D might be TRBD1 (6 bases). Per the germline V gene, CDR1 is SGHAT and CDR2 is FQNNGV. This CDR3 is built from 17 residues. V lost 4 bases and J 1 base, leaving 19 bases between the germline ends. The CDR3 DNA is TGTGCCAGCAGCTCGTCCGGGACACCCTGGGGGAACACTGAAGCTTTCTTT. Its protein is CASSSSGTPWGNTEAFF.

The table lists this clonotype with a few counts. V gene TRBV10-2 combines with J gene TRBJ1-2; D may be TRBD1 (6 bases). Germline V gene data show CDR1 as WSHSY and CDR2 as SAAADI. Trimming cost V 3 bases and J 8 bases, with 10 bases left between them. This CDR3 has 12 residues. DNA of the CDR3: TGCGCCAGCAGTGACCAGGGGTACGGCTACACCTTC. This sequence encodes CASSDQGYGYTF.

The chain employs TRBV9 and TRBJ1-1; perhaps TRBD1 as D (5 bases). The CDR3 runs to 15 residues. CDR1 is SGDLS and CDR2 is YYNGEE in the germline V gene. V was cut by 0 bases and J by 1 base, with 10 bases left in between. The CDR3 DNA is TGTGCCAGCAGCGTAGATGAGGGGACGAACACTGAAGCTTTCTTT. Translation: CASSVDEGTNTEAFF.

This clonotype showed up just a few times. J is TRBJ1-5 and V is TRBV5-1; no clear D gene. Trimming left V 5 bases short and J 2 bases short, with 14 bases between. CDR3 length equals 15 residues. Per germline, CDR1 SGHRS and CDR2 YFSETQ. CDR3 bases: TGCGCCAGCAGAGAAGGGTTGCAGGGCAATCAGCCCCAGCATTTT. Amino acids: CASREGLQGNQPQHF.

In its sample, this clonotype is medium-sized. The gene calls are TRBV20-1 and TRBJ1-2, with 9 nucleotides matching TRBD1. CDR1 and CDR2 (germline): DFQATT, SNEGSKA (reference sequence). The CDR3 consists of 12 residues. The junction had 4 bases not matched to a gene; V was cut back by 5 bases and J by 6 bases. Here the CDR3 reads CSASQGADGYTF. The CDR3 DNA reads TGCAGTGCTTCACAGGGGGCAGATGGCTACACCTTC.

This clonotype occurred a few times. As DNA, the CDR3 is TGTGCCAGCAGCTCCCGATCATACAATGAGCAGTTCTTC. Amino acids: CASSSRSYNEQFF. The V call is TRBV7-9, the J call TRBJ2-1; D gene ambiguous. This CDR3 region has 13 residues. CDR1 and CDR2 from the germline V gene are SEHNR and FQNEAQ (reference sequence). Trimming left V 4 bases short and J 4 bases short, with 8 bases between.

In its sample, this clonotype was seen a few times. The chain carries TRBV2 and TRBJ1-3, with 7 bases aligning to TRBD1. V gave up 7 bases and J gave up 0 bases; unmatched junction bases: 6. The CDR3 spans 15 residues. Per the germline V gene, CDR1 is SNHLY and CDR2 is FYNNEI. The CDR3 sequence: CASKEGAFSGNTIYF. The CDR3 coding sequence is TGTGCCAGCAAGGAGGGGGCTTTCTCTGGAAACACCATATATTTT.

The V call is TRBV9, the J call TRBJ1-1; 12 bases are a match to TRBD1. CDR1 is SGDLS and CDR2 is YYNGEE in the germline V gene. This CDR3 spans 15 amino acids. The trim removed 0 bases at V and 11 bases at J, leaving 8 bases unmatched. The CDR3 sequence: CASSVVGTGGVEAFF. The DNA for the CDR3 is TGTGCCAGCAGCGTAGTAGGGACAGGGGGCGTTGAGGCTTTCTTT.

V is TRBV19 and J is TRBJ1-4; D unclear. V was pared by 5 bases and J by 6 bases, with 13 bases between. This CDR3 has 14 residues. Germline V lookup: CDR1 LNHDA, CDR2 SQIVND (reference sequence). The DNA of the CDR3 is TGTGCCAGTAGTCGACAAAGTGCTGATGAAAAACTGTTTTTT. Translation: CASSRQSADEKLFF.

By share, this clonotype counts as medium-sized. V is TRBV6-5 and J is TRBJ1-2; a weak D match, TRBD1 (5 bases). V gave up 0 bases and J gave up 0 bases, with 8 bases separating them. Per germline, CDR1 MNHEY and CDR2 SVGAGI. This CDR3 spans 15 amino acids. Here the CDR3 DNA reads TGTGCCAGCAGTTACTCGGGGCAGCCTAACTATGGCTACACCTTC. The encoded protein is CASSYSGQPNYGYTF.

J is TRBJ2-5 and V is TRBV12-5, with a tentative D call TRBD2 (6 bases). The germline V gene has CDR1 LGHNT and CDR2 FRNRAP. This CDR3 contains 11 residues. The CDR3: CATSLQETQYF. CDR3 nucleotide sequence: TGTGCAACTAGCCTCCAAGAGACCCAGTACTTC.

CDR3 sequence reads: CASSPEGGNTEAFF. CDR3 coding DNA: TGTGCCAGCAGCCCAGAAGGGGGAAACACTGAAGCTTTCTTT. This chain links TRBV6-4 with TRBJ1-1; the D gene is possibly TRBD1 (6 bases). This CDR3 has 14 residues. CDR1 MRHNA and CDR2 SNTAGT come from the germline V gene. V dropped 6 bases and J dropped 2 bases, with 13 bases sitting between them.

This CDR3 is CASSLAYPGGTEYF. CDR3 in DNA: TGTGCCAGCAGCTTGGCCTATCCGGGGGGGACGGAGTATTTT. The V call is TRBV5-6, the J call TRBJ2-3; TRBD2 aligns across 8 bases. The CDR3 spans 14 residues. Germline V CDR1 and CDR2: SGHDT, YYEEEE. V trimming: 0 bases; J trimming: 13 bases; junction bases outside the gene matches: 10. The variable domain in full, completed from reference TRBV5-6 and TRBJ2-3, reads DAGVTQSPTHLIKTRGQQVTLRCSPKSGHDTVSWYQQALGQGPQFIFQYYEEEERQRGNFPDRFSGHQFPNYSSELNVNALLLGDSALYLCASSLAYPGGTEYFGPGTRLTVL.

The V call is TRBV20-1, the J call TRBJ2-3; D remains unclear. Per the germline V gene, CDR1 is DFQATT and CDR2 is SNEGSKA (reference sequence). Trimming cost V 2 bases and J 2 bases, with 8 bases left between them. The CDR3 loop spans 13 amino acids. CDR3 protein: CSARPTNTDTQYF. The CDR3 region has the DNA TGCAGTGCTAGACCCACGAACACAGATACGCAGTATTTT.

The chain links TRBV3-1 to TRBJ2-7; the match to TRBD2 covers 9 bases. The CDR3 runs 18 residues. Germline lookup yields CDR1 LGHDT and CDR2 YNNKEL (reference sequence). The ends lost 1 base at V and 3 bases at J; junction bases unmatched: 13. CDR3 residues: CASSQAGVSAGGLYEQYF. The CDR3 DNA reads TGTGCCAGCAGCCAAGCAGGGGTGTCAGCGGGGGGCCTCTACGAGCAGTACTTC.

In its sample, this clonotype was seen a few times. The chain joins TRBV7-8 to TRBJ2-3, with a weak D call TRBD1 (5 bases). Germline values: CDR1 SGHVS, CDR2 FQNEAQ. This CDR3 comprises 16 residues. Trimming cost V 5 bases and J 4 bases, with 19 bases left between them. CDR3 loop: CASSASRTRGPDTQYF. In nucleotides, the CDR3 is TGTGCCAGCAGCGCGAGTCGGACAAGGGGTCCAGATACGCAGTATTTT. Based on the CDR3 plus reference TRBV7-8 and TRBJ2-3, the full variable domain is GAGVSQSPRYKVAKRGQDVALRCDPISGHVSLFWYQQALGQGPEFLTYFQNEAQLDKSGLPSDRFFAERPEGSVSTLKIQRTQQEDSAVYLCASSASRTRGPDTQYFGPGTRLTVL.

This clonotype was observed a handful of times. The gene calls are TRBV6-4 and TRBJ1-6; D not certain. This CDR3 spans 11 amino acids. The V end was cut by 2 bases, the J end by 14 bases, with 7 bases between. The germline V gene has CDR1 MRHNA and CDR2 SNTAGT. The CDR3 region is CASSDGLALHF. The CDR3, as DNA: TGTGCCAGCAGTGACGGGCTTGCCCTCCACTTT.

Relative to its sample, this clonotype is medium-sized. J is TRBJ1-2 and V is TRBV27; D might be TRBD1 (6 bases). Trimming shortened V by 4 bases and J by 6 bases, and 18 bases separated the two germline ends. Per the germline V gene, CDR1 is MNHEY and CDR2 is SMNVEV (reference sequence). CDR3 length equals 15 residues. CDR3 coding DNA: TGTGCCAGCAGTTCGTACAGGGAGGGGTCCGATGGCTACACCTTC. This codes for CASSSYREGSDGYTF.

Only a few counts were recorded for this clonotype. The chain has TRBV20-1 and TRBJ2-7; the match to TRBD2 covers 7 bases. The CDR3 covers 16 residues. V gave up 6 bases and J gave up 3 bases; unmatched junction bases: 17. From germline, CDR1 is DFQATT and CDR2 SNEGSKA (reference sequence). The CDR3 protein is CSAHLRGSAHLYEQYF. The CDR3 DNA is TGCAGTGCACACCTGCGCGGGAGCGCCCACCTCTACGAGCAGTACTTC.

This clonotype came up once. The chain joins TRBV10-3 to TRBJ2-5; TRBD2 matches 7 bases. Germline V gene sequence: CDR1 ENHRY, CDR2 SYGVKD. The V segment lost 8 bases and the J segment 5 bases; nucleotides outside the gene matches: 8. This CDR3 region has 13 residues. Here the CDR3 reads CAIGDRGGETQYF. CDR3 nucleotides: TGTGCCATCGGCGATCGGGGAGGGGAGACCCAGTACTTC.

V gene TRBV5-6 combines with J gene TRBJ1-2; perhaps TRBD1 as D (6 bases). The germline V and J ends were trimmed by 2 bases and 4 bases, with 9 bases remaining between them. The CDR3 has 13 residues. Germline V gene data show CDR1 as SGHDT and CDR2 as YYEEEE. The chain's CDR3 is CASSLDRSYGYTF. The CDR3 DNA reads TGTGCCAGCAGCTTAGACAGGTCCTATGGCTACACCTTC.

This clonotype was seen a handful of times. The chain joins TRBV19 to TRBJ2-7; tentative D call: TRBD1 (6 bases). Germline lookup yields CDR1 LNHDA and CDR2 SQIVND (reference sequence). The CDR3 sequence is 15 residues long. The V end was cut by 5 bases, the J end by 4 bases, with 18 bases between. The CDR3 protein is CASSRYRDPWYEQYF. The CDR3 DNA is TGTGCCAGTAGTCGGTACAGGGATCCCTGGTACGAGCAGTACTTC.

This clonotype came up a few times. The chain uses TRBV30 and TRBJ1-2, with 8 nucleotides matching TRBD1. Germline-derived CDR1 and CDR2 are GTSNPN and SVGIG (reference sequence). The CDR3 extends over 14 amino acids. The trim removed 3 bases at V and 7 bases at J, leaving 10 bases unmatched. In DNA form, the CDR3 reads TGTGCCTGGAGCGCAGGGGGCGCCTTTGGTGGCTACACCTTC. Protein: CAWSAGGAFGGYTF. The full variable domain, its missing parts supplied by reference TRBV30 and TRBJ1-2, is SQTIHQWPATLVQPVGSPLSLECTVEGTSNPNLYWYRQAAGRGLQLLFYSVGIGQISSEVPQNLSASRPQDRQFILSSKKLLLSDSGFYLCAWSAGGAFGGYTFGSGTRLTVV.

This clonotype was observed a few times. The chain is built from TRBV5-1 and TRBJ1-1; D perhaps matches TRBD1 (6 bases). This CDR3 region has 16 residues. The V end lost 0 bases, the J end lost 4 bases, and 16 bases lay between the germline ends. Germline V lookup: CDR1 SGHRS, CDR2 YFSETQ. CDR3 DNA sequence: TGCGCCAGCAGCTTGGGAAGCGGGGGCGATGGCACTGAAGCTTTCTTT. Amino acids: CASSLGSGGDGTEAFF.

In its sample, this clonotype was seen once. The V and J genes are TRBV20-1 and TRBJ2-7; weak D call: TRBD1 (6 bases). In germline, CDR1 is DFQATT, CDR2 SNEGSKA (reference sequence). The CDR3 spans 17 residues. V lost 0 bases, J lost 0 bases, and 18 bases lay in between. CDR3 region: CSARDPGTRRNSYEQYF. CDR3 DNA: TGCAGTGCTAGAGATCCCGGGACACGGAGAAACTCCTACGAGCAGTACTTC.